This T cell receptor (beta chain) is drawn from a study of technical replicates of blood from several donors. The CDR3 totals 15 residues. Germline V CDR1 and CDR2: SGHTA, FQGTGA. Trimming cost V 4 bases and J 8 bases; bases outside gene matches: 8. Assay used: immunoSEQ multiplex PCR; TCRdb lists only in-frame clones, some missing. The table shows approximately 76,000 clones, with 97% occurring only once. Sequencing used T cells isolated from PBMCs. The chain recombines TRBV7-3 with TRBJ2-1, with 10 bases identical to TRBD2. The TCR was taken from a human donor in good health. The CDR3 DNA follows: TGTGCCAGCAGCTCGGGACTAGCGTCGCAGCATGAGCAGTTCTTC. As protein: CASSSGLASQHEQFF. The whole variable domain, filled in from reference TRBV7-3 and TRBJ2-1, reads GAGVSQTPSNKVTEKGKYVELRCDPISGHTALYWYRQSLGQGPEFLIYFQGTGAADDSGLPNDRFFAVRPEGSVSTLKIQRTERGDSAVYLCASSSGLASQHEQFFGPGTRLTVL.